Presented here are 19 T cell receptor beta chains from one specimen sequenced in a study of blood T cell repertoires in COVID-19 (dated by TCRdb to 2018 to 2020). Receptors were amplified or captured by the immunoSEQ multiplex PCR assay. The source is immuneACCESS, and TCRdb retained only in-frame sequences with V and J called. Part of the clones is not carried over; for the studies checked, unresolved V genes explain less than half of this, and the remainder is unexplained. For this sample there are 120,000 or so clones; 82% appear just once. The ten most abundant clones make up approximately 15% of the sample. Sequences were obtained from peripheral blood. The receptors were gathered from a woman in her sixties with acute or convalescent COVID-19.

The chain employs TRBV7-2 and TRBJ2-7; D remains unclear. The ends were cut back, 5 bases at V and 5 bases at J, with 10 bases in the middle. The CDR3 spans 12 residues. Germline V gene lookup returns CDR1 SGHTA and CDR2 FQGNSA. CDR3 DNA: TGTGCCAGCAGCCCGACTGCTAACGAGCAGTACTTC. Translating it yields CASSPTANEQYF.

The CDR3 here is CAWSPGQGNTIYF. CDR3 DNA: TGTGCCTGGAGTCCGGGACAGGGAAACACCATATATTTT. This chain links TRBV30 with TRBJ1-3; 7 nucleotides agree with TRBD1. The CDR3 is made up of 13 amino acids. Looked up from germline, CDR1 is GTSNPN and CDR2 is SVGIG (reference sequence). J gave up 4 bases and V 2 bases, and 2 bases lay outside the gene matches.

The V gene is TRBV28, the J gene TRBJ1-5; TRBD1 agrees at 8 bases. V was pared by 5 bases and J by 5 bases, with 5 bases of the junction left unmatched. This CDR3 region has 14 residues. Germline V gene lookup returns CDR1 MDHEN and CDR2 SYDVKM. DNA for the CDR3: TGTGCCAGCAGTCCAGACAGGGGCTATCAGCCCCAGCATTTT. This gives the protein CASSPDRGYQPQHF.

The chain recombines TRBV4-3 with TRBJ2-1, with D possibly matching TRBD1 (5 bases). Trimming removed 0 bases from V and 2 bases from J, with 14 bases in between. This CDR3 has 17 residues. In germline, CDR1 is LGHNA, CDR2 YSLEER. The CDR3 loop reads CASSQDGPGNAYNEQFF. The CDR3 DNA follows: TGCGCCAGCAGCCAAGATGGTCCAGGGAACGCCTACAATGAGCAGTTCTTC.

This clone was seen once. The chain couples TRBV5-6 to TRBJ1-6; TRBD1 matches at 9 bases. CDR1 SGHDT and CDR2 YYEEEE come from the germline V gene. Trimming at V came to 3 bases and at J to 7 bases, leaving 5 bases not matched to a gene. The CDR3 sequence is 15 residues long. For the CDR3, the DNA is TGTGCCAGCAGCTACCCGGACAGGGGAAATTCACCCCTCCACTTT. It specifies CASSYPDRGNSPLHF.

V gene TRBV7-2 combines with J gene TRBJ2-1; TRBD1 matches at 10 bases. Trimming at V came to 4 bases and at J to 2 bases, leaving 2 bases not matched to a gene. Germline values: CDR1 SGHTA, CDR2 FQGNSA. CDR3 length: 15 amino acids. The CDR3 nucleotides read TGTGCCAGCAGCTACGGGACAGGGGCCTACAATGAGCAGTTCTTC. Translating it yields CASSYGTGAYNEQFF.

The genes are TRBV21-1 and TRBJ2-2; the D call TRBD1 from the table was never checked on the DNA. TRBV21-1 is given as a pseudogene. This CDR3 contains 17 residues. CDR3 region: CASSKRTPLPITGELFF. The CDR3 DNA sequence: TGTGCCAGCAGCAAGAGGACACCCCTACCTATTACCGGGGAGCTGTTTTTT.

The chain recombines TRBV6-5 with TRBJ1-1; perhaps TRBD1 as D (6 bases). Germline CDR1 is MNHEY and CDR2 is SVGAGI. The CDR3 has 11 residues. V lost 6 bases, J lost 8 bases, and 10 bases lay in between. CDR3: CASRKQGEAFF. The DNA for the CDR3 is TGTGCCAGCAGGAAACAGGGAGAAGCTTTCTTT.

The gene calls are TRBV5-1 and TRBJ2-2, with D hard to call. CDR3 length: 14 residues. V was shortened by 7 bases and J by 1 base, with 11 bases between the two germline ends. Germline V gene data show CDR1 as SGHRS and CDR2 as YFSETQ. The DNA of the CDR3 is TGCGCCAGCGGAAACGCAGGGAACACCGGGGAGCTGTTTTTT. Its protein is CASGNAGNTGELFF.

CDR3 nucleotide sequence: TGTGCCAGCAGTCCCGTAGGGGGGGACATTCAGTACTTC. The encoded protein is CASSPVGGDIQYF. The V gene is TRBV12-3 or TRBV12-4, the J gene TRBJ2-4, with D possibly TRBD2 on 7 matching bases. This CDR3 has 13 residues. Trimming removed 5 bases at V and 8 bases at J, with 13 bases between.

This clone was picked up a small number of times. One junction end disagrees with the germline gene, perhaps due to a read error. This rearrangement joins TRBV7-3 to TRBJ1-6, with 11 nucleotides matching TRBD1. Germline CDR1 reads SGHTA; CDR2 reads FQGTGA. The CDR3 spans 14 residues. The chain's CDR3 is CASSFGTGGSSLHF. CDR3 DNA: TGTGCCAGCAGCTTCGGGACAGGGGGTTCATCCCTCCACTTT.

The CDR3 sequence: CASSVSTGPYNSPLHF. The DNA of the CDR3 is TGTGCCAGCAGCGTGTCGACAGGACCTTATAATTCACCCCTCCACTTT. J is TRBJ1-6 and V is TRBV9, with D maybe TRBD1 (6 bases). The CDR3 covers 16 residues. Deletions cut 2 bases from V and 4 bases from J, with 13 bases between. CDR1 and CDR2 (germline): SGDLS, YYNGEE.

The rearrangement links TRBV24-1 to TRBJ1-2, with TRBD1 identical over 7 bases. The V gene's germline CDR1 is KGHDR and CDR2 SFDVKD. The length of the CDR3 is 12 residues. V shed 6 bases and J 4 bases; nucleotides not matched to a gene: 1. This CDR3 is CATSPGGYGYTF. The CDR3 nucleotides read TGTGCCACCAGTCCAGGGGGCTATGGCTACACCTTC.

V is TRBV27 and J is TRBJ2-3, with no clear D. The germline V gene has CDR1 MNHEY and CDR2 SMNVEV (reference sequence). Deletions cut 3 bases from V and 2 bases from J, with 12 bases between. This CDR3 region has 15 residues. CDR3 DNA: TGTGCCAGCAGTTTCCTCGATGGGCACACAGATACGCAGTATTTT. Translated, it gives CASSFLDGHTDTQYF.

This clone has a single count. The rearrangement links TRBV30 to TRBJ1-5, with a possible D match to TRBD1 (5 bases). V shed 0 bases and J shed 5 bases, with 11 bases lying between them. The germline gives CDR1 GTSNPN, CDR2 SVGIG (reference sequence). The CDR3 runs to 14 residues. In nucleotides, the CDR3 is TGTGCCTGGAGTGTAAGTAACAGGTATCAGCCCCAGCATTTT. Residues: CAWSVSNRYQPQHF.

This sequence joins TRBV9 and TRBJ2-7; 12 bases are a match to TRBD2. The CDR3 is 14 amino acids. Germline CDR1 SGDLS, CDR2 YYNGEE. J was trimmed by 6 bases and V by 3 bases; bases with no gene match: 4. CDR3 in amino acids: CASSALTSGGEQYF. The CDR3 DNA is TGTGCCAGCAGCGCCTTGACTAGCGGGGGCGAGCAGTACTTC.

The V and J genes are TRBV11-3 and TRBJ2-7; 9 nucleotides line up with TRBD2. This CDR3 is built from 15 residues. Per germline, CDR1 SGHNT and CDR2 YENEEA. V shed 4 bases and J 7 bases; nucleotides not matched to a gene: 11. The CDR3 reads CASSSQRGALLEQYF. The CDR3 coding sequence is TGTGCCAGCAGCTCACAGCGGGGGGCATTACTTGAGCAGTACTTC.

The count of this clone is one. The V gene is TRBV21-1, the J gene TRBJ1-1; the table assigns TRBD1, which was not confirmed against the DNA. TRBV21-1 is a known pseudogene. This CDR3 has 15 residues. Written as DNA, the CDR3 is TGTGCCAGCAGCAAAGAACAGGGAGTTAACACTGAAGCTTTCTTT. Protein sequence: CASSKEQGVNTEAFF.

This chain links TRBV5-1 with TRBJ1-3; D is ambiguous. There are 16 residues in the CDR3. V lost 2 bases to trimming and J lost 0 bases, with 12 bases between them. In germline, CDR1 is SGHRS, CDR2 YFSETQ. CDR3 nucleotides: TGCGCCAGCAGCTTTGGTACAGTAGTCTCTGGAAACACCATATATTTT. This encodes CASSFGTVVSGNTIYF.